Following are 8 T cell receptor beta chains from one sample sequenced in a study of cytomegalovirus exposure and HLA in healthy donors. PCR amplification relied on 60 Vbeta primers (plus 13 Jbeta primers). Here immunoSEQ multiplex PCR was the method, and the copy in TCRdb shows in-frame clones only, minus some. This repertoire shows a few hundred thousand clones, 60% to 80% found once; its top ten account for 1.8%. Sequenced sample: PBMCs. The receptors were gathered from a woman between 25 and 40 years old in good health and CMV-seronegative.

This chain uses TRBV7-9 with TRBJ2-1; 9 positions match TRBD2. Germline CDR1 reads SEHNR; CDR2 reads FQNEAQ (reference sequence). CDR3 length: 14 amino acids. V shed 2 bases and J 7 bases; nucleotides not matched to a gene: 3. The CDR3 nucleotides are TGTGCCAGCAGCTTAAGCCTAGCGGGGAATGAGCAGTTCTTC. Translation: CASSLSLAGNEQFF.

The rearrangement joins TRBV2 to TRBJ2-1; TRBD1 matches at 9 bases. The V segment lost 6 bases and the J segment 4 bases; nucleotides outside the gene matches: 7. The CDR3 length is 15 residues. Germline V gives CDR1 SNHLY, CDR2 FYNNEI. The CDR3 DNA follows: TGTGCCAGCAGGGGCGACAGGGGGAGATACAATGAGCAGTTCTTC. Translation gives CASRGDRGRYNEQFF.

This chain uses TRBV9 with TRBJ2-1; 11 positions match TRBD1. The germline gives CDR1 SGDLS, CDR2 YYNGEE. With 8 bases clipped from V and 7 bases from J, the junction kept 11 bases outside the gene matches. The CDR3 is 15 residues long. CDR3: CASAPGQGVLNEQFF. The CDR3 DNA follows: TGTGCCAGTGCTCCGGGACAGGGGGTATTGAATGAGCAGTTCTTC.

This clone has a single count. The V gene is TRBV19, the J gene TRBJ2-3; 12 bases fit TRBD2. This CDR3 has 18 residues. J lost 1 base, V lost 1 base, and 6 bases had no gene match. Looked up from germline, CDR1 is LNHDA and CDR2 is SQIVND (reference sequence). In DNA form, the CDR3 reads TGTGCCAGTAGTATAGGACTAGCGGGAGAGGTCGGCACAGATACGCAGTATTTT. Its protein is CASSIGLAGEVGTDTQYF.

There are a few counts of this clone. This chain uses TRBV6-1 with TRBJ1-2; D gene uncertain. Per the germline V gene, CDR1 is MNHNS and CDR2 is SASEGT. This CDR3 is built from 14 residues. V was trimmed by 5 bases and J by 0 bases, leaving 10 bases between them. CDR3 in amino acids: CASSWELPNYGYTF. The CDR3 nucleotides are TGTGCCAGCAGTTGGGAGTTACCTAACTATGGCTACACCTTC.

The chain carries TRBV2 and TRBJ2-5; 9 bases agree with TRBD1. J was trimmed by 2 bases and V by 6 bases; bases with no gene match: 4. CDR1 is SNHLY, CDR2 FYNNEI, per germline. CDR3 length equals 14 residues. The CDR3 nucleotides are TGTGCCAGCAGGAGAGGGACAGGGCAAGAGACCCAGTACTTC. Protein sequence: CASRRGTGQETQYF.

The J gene is TRBJ2-2, the V gene TRBV4-1, with 8 bases that match TRBD2. Germline assignment: CDR1 MGHRA and CDR2 YSYEKL. After removal of 4 bases from V and 6 bases from J, the junction contained 7 bases not matched to a gene. This CDR3 region has 15 residues. CDR3 sequence (DNA): TGCGCCAGCAGCCCCTACGCGGGACTAGCCGGGGAGCTGTTTTTT. Translated: CASSPYAGLAGELFF.

Points on this clone: The junction departs from the called germline gene at one end, perhaps through a read error. The chain has TRBV27 and TRBJ2-3; 8 nucleotides align to TRBD1. Germline V CDR1 and CDR2: MNHEY, SMNVEV (reference sequence). CDR3 length: 15 residues. CDR3 bases: TGTGCTAGCAGTTTACTCAGGGGGCAGTCAGATACGCAGTATTTT. Protein sequence: CASSLLRGQSDTQYF.